One sample yielded the 29 T cell receptor beta chains listed below, sequenced in a study of graft-versus-host responses after intestinal transplantation. TCRdb keeps only in-frame clones here, not all; method: immunoSEQ multiplex PCR. The sample consists of about 45,000 clones, roughly nine tenths of them appearing once. Material: PBMCs, obtained 524 days after transplant. The receptors here all came from a human patient who received an intestinal transplant, so some T cells may come from the graft donor.

The J gene is TRBJ2-3, the V gene TRBV7-9; possible D gene TRBD2, 7 bases. The germline V gene encodes CDR1 SEHNR and CDR2 FQNEAQ (reference sequence). V was pared by 5 bases and J by 2 bases, with 17 bases between. This CDR3 has 16 residues. The CDR3 reads CASSRRGGANTDTQYF. CDR3 coding DNA: TGTGCCAGCAGCCGGAGGGGGGGAGCGAACACAGATACGCAGTATTTT.

The chain links TRBV6-1 to TRBJ2-7; D may be TRBD1 (6 bases). Trimming took off 2 bases at V and 2 bases at J, with 10 bases between the two ends. The CDR3 sequence is 14 residues long. The germline CDR1 and CDR2 sequences are MNHNS and SASEGT. CDR3 loop: CASSENRVPYEQYF. The CDR3 DNA sequence: TGTGCCAGCAGTGAAAACAGGGTACCCTACGAGCAGTACTTC.

J is TRBJ2-1 and V is TRBV7-3; D gene ambiguous. This CDR3 contains 14 residues. Trimming left V 5 bases short and J 2 bases short, with 10 bases between. Looked up from germline, CDR1 is SGHTA and CDR2 is FQGTGA. The CDR3 region is CASSPLLAYNEQFF. CDR3 DNA: TGTGCCAGCAGCCCCCTATTAGCCTACAATGAGCAGTTCTTC.

The chain carries TRBV18 and TRBJ2-7; D possibly corresponds to TRBD1 (6 bases). Germline CDR1 KGHSH, CDR2 LQKENI. The CDR3 spans 15 residues. The V end was cut by 4 bases, the J end by 1 base, with 14 bases between. The CDR3 protein is CASSLNRDNSYEQYF. CDR3 DNA: TGTGCCAGCTCACTAAACCGGGACAATTCCTACGAGCAGTACTTC.

This sequence joins TRBV6-1 and TRBJ1-4; 9 bases line up with TRBD1. Trimming cost V 5 bases and J 5 bases; bases outside gene matches: 6. The germline V gene has CDR1 MNHNS and CDR2 SASEGT. The CDR3 has 15 amino acids. As DNA, the CDR3 is TGTGCCAGCAGTATCCCTGACAGGGGGAATGAAAAACTGTTTTTT. It is translated as CASSIPDRGNEKLFF.

This chain joins TRBV10-3 and TRBJ2-7; 7 bases fit TRBD1. The germline CDR1 and CDR2 sequences are ENHRY and SYGVKD. This CDR3 is built from 13 residues. After removal of 7 bases from V and 3 bases from J, the junction contained 6 bases not matched to a gene. The CDR3, as DNA: TGTGCCATCACCGAACGGACAGGCTACGAGCAGTACTTC. Residues: CAITERTGYEQYF.

This rearrangement joins TRBV15 to TRBJ1-5, with D tentatively TRBD1 (5 bases). This CDR3 contains 15 residues. Trimming removed 0 bases at V and 7 bases at J, with 13 bases between. CDR1 is LNHNV and CDR2 is YYDKDF in the germline V gene (reference sequence). CDR3 sequence: CATSRDTQGSQPQHF. DNA for the CDR3: TGTGCCACCAGCAGAGATACCCAGGGATCCCAGCCCCAGCATTTT.

J is TRBJ2-1 and V is TRBV13; D is ambiguous. V dropped 5 bases and J dropped 2 bases, with 7 bases sitting between them. This CDR3 comprises 13 residues. Germline lookup yields CDR1 PRHDT and CDR2 FYEKMQ (reference sequence). The DNA of the CDR3 is TGTGCCAGCAGCCTCCTTGCCTACAATGAGCAGTTCTTC. Its protein product is CASSLLAYNEQFF.

The chain couples TRBV5-1 to TRBJ2-7, with TRBD1 as a possible D gene (5 bases). This CDR3 comprises 16 residues. V lost 0 bases and J 2 bases, leaving 15 bases between the germline ends. Germline values: CDR1 SGHRS, CDR2 YFSETQ. CDR3 sequence: CASSLELGVSTYEQYF. The DNA for the CDR3 is TGCGCCAGCAGCTTGGAGCTAGGGGTTAGTACCTACGAGCAGTACTTC. The full variable domain, with the rest looked up from reference TRBV5-1 and TRBJ2-7, is KAGVTQTPRYLIKTRGQQVTLSCSPISGHRSVSWYQQTPGQGLQFLFEYFSETQRNKGNFPGRFSGRQFSNSRSEMNVSTLELGDSALYLCASSLELGVSTYEQYFGPGTRLTVT.

The CDR3: CASSTQLVLGQTYNEQFF. The DNA for the CDR3 is TGTGCCAGCAGCACCCAGCTCGTACTAGGACAAACTTACAATGAGCAGTTCTTC. The chain couples TRBV28 to TRBJ2-1; D may be TRBD1 or TRBD2 (5 bases each). V lost 6 bases and J 4 bases, leaving 25 bases between the germline ends. This CDR3 spans 18 amino acids. CDR1 and CDR2 (germline): MDHEN, SYDVKM.

This chain connects TRBV28 to TRBJ1-1, with D uncertain. CDR1 and CDR2 (germline): MDHEN, SYDVKM. Trimming removed 5 bases at V and 7 bases at J, with 11 bases between. CDR3 length: 12 amino acids. In DNA form, the CDR3 reads TGTGCCAGCAGTCCCCTGACCATTGAAGCTTTCTTT. This gives the protein CASSPLTIEAFF.

V and J are TRBV30 and TRBJ2-3, with 10 bases identical to TRBD2. The CDR3 spans 17 residues. V was clipped by 4 bases and J by 1 base; unmatched bases: 11. Germline V CDR1 and CDR2: GTSNPN, SVGIG (reference sequence). CDR3 protein: CAWISPGTSVRTDTQYF. The DNA of the CDR3 is TGTGCCTGGATATCCCCCGGGACTAGCGTCCGCACAGATACGCAGTATTTT.

In this sample, this clone turned up a few times. V gene TRBV11-3 combines with J gene TRBJ2-1; tentatively, D is TRBD2 (6 bases). CDR3 length equals 16 residues. From germline, CDR1 is SGHNT and CDR2 YENEEA. V shed 1 base and J shed 4 bases, with 14 bases lying between them. CDR3 nucleotides: TGTGCCAGCAGCTTAGCGCAGGGAGGTCCATACAATGAGCAGTTCTTC. Encoded protein: CASSLAQGGPYNEQFF.

The rearrangement joins TRBV4-3 to TRBJ2-1; no clear D gene. Germline CDR1 LGHNA, CDR2 YSLEER. V was clipped by 0 bases and J by 5 bases, with 11 bases between them. CDR3 length equals 15 residues. CDR3 coding DNA: TGCGCCAGCAGCCAAGACCAAAGCAGTAACAATGAGCAGTTCTTC. Amino acids: CASSQDQSSNNEQFF.

The chain is built from TRBV6-4 and TRBJ2-1, with 9 bases lining up with TRBD2. V dropped 2 bases and J dropped 0; count of bases not matched to a gene: 2. The CDR3 length is 16 residues. Germline CDR1 and CDR2: MRHNA and SNTAGT. Written as DNA, the CDR3 is TGTGCCAGCAGTGACCTTAGCGGGAGCTCCTACAATGAGCAGTTCTTC. It is translated as CASSDLSGSSYNEQFF.

The chain links TRBV27 to TRBJ2-5; D ambiguous. Germline loops: CDR1 MNHEY, CDR2 SMNVEV (reference sequence). The CDR3 covers 15 residues. V shed 1 base and J shed 4 bases, with 13 bases lying between them. The CDR3: CASSLFMGYGETQYF. DNA of the CDR3: TGTGCCAGCAGTTTATTTATGGGGTACGGAGAGACCCAGTACTTC.

The genes are TRBV7-8 and TRBJ2-4; 7 bases align to TRBD2. The trim removed 5 bases at V and 0 bases at J, leaving 16 bases unmatched. This CDR3 is 19 amino acids long. The germline CDR1 and CDR2 sequences are SGHVS and FQNEAQ. The CDR3 region is CASSAIARTSFLAKNIQYF. CDR3 bases: TGTGCCAGCAGCGCCATTGCCCGGACTAGTTTTCTAGCCAAAAACATTCAGTACTTC.

J is TRBJ2-5 and V is TRBV6-5, with D possibly being TRBD2 (5 bases). With 6 bases removed from V and 5 bases from J, the gap between germline ends came to 13 bases. This CDR3 contains 13 residues. Per the germline V gene, CDR1 is MNHEY and CDR2 is SVGAGI. CDR3 amino acids: CASRLGLWETQYF. Here the CDR3 DNA reads TGTGCCAGCAGACTAGGCCTGTGGGAGACCCAGTACTTC.

V gene TRBV4-1 combines with J gene TRBJ2-5; no definite D call. This CDR3 comprises 15 residues. Looked up from germline, CDR1 is MGHRA and CDR2 is YSYEKL. Deletions cut 0 bases from V and 3 bases from J, with 11 bases between. In nucleotides, the CDR3 is TGCGCCAGCAGCCAAGATCGGCAGATGAAAGAGACCCAGTACTTC. It encodes CASSQDRQMKETQYF.

CDR3 in amino acids: CASSIGGREKLFF. The CDR3 DNA sequence: TGTGCCAGTAGTATAGGGGGACGAGAAAAACTGTTTTTT. The gene calls are TRBV19 and TRBJ1-4; D perhaps matches TRBD1 (5 bases). CDR1 LNHDA and CDR2 SQIVND come from the germline V gene (reference sequence). CDR3 size: 13 residues. The V end was cut by 1 base, the J end by 8 bases, with 8 bases between.

V and J are TRBV5-1 and TRBJ1-1; 8 bases map to TRBD1. Germline trimming cut 1 base from V and 3 bases from J; bases unmatched to any gene: 2. Germline assignment: CDR1 SGHRS and CDR2 YFSETQ. CDR3 length: 14 residues. CDR3 sequence: CASSLYRGDTEAFF. The CDR3 DNA reads as TGCGCCAGCAGCTTGTACAGGGGGGACACTGAAGCTTTCTTT.

The genes are TRBV2 and TRBJ2-4; no firm D call. V shed 3 bases and J shed 0 bases, with 9 bases lying between them. The CDR3 covers 15 residues. Germline V gives CDR1 SNHLY, CDR2 FYNNEI. Here the CDR3 reads CASSEGFRAKNIQYF. CDR3 bases: TGTGCCAGCAGTGAGGGATTCCGAGCCAAAAACATTCAGTACTTC. Combining the CDR3 with reference TRBV2 and TRBJ2-4 gives the whole variable domain EPEVTQTPSHQVTQMGQEVILRCVPISNHLYFYWYRQILGQKVEFLVSFYNNEISEKSEIFDDQFSVERPDGSNFTLKIRSTKLEDSAMYFCASSEGFRAKNIQYFGAGTRLSVL.

This clone was picked up a small number of times. This chain uses TRBV4-2 with TRBJ1-2; D is unclear. V dropped 0 bases and J dropped 2 bases, with 7 bases sitting between them. Germline V gene lookup returns CDR1 LGHNA and CDR2 YNFKEQ. The CDR3 extends over 14 amino acids. The CDR3 region has the DNA TGTGCCAGCAGCCAAGACGGCCTAAACTATGGCTACACCTTC. Translation gives CASSQDGLNYGYTF.

The CDR3 nucleotides are TGTGCCAGCAGCTTAGCAGGAAGCCCTAACTATGGCTACACCTTC. This gives the protein CASSLAGSPNYGYTF. The rearrangement joins TRBV7-2 to TRBJ1-2; D is undetermined. The CDR3 covers 15 residues. Germline CDR1 reads SGHTA; CDR2 reads FQGNSA. V shed 0 bases and J shed 0 bases, with 8 bases lying between them.

The genes are TRBV15 and TRBJ2-7, with TRBD2 identical over 8 bases. J gave up 1 base and V 1 base, and 6 bases lay outside the gene matches. CDR1 is LNHNV and CDR2 is YYDKDF in the germline V gene (reference sequence). The CDR3 is made up of 16 amino acids. The CDR3 reads CATSRGREGWSYEQYF. The DNA for the CDR3 is TGTGCCACCAGCAGAGGACGGGAGGGCTGGTCCTACGAGCAGTACTTC.

V gene TRBV7-6 combines with J gene TRBJ2-7, with D possibly being TRBD1 (7 bases). Germline V lookup: CDR1 SGHVS, CDR2 FNYEAQ. The CDR3 consists of 19 residues. Trimming pared 3 bases from V and 3 bases from J, leaving 27 bases between. CDR3 loop: CASSFKLAGPGQLLYEQYF. The CDR3 nucleotides are TGTGCCAGCAGCTTCAAGCTCGCGGGGCCGGGACAGCTCCTCTACGAGCAGTACTTC.

This chain joins TRBV18 and TRBJ2-7; D possibly uses TRBD1 or TRBD2 (5 bases each). This CDR3 comprises 14 residues. Trimming shortened V by 4 bases and J by 2 bases, and 12 bases separated the two germline ends. The germline V gene encodes CDR1 KGHSH and CDR2 LQKENI. This chain's CDR3 is CASSLLGATYEQYF. CDR3 bases: TGTGCCAGCTCACTACTAGGGGCGACCTACGAGCAGTACTTC.

The genes are TRBV6-1 and TRBJ2-7, with D perhaps TRBD1 or TRBD2 (5 bases each). The CDR3 is 12 amino acids. Trimming took off 6 bases at V and 0 bases at J, with 6 bases between the two ends. Germline CDR1 reads MNHNS; CDR2 reads SASEGT. The CDR3 loop reads CASRRGSYEQYF. As DNA, the CDR3 is TGTGCCAGCAGGAGGGGCTCCTACGAGCAGTACTTC.

The CDR3 loop is CASSVVGGLTGTDTQYF. CDR3 nucleotide sequence: TGTGCCAGCAGCGTAGTTGGGGGACTCACAGGGACAGATACGCAGTATTTT. V and J are TRBV9 and TRBJ2-3; the D gene could be TRBD1 or TRBD2 (6 bases each). The CDR3 is made up of 17 amino acids. CDR1 and CDR2 (germline): SGDLS, YYNGEE. The ends were cut back, 0 bases at V and 3 bases at J, with 17 bases in the middle.